This TCR beta chain stems from a study of T cell responses to AZD1222 COVID-19 vaccine. V was shortened by 0 bases and J by 4 bases, with 12 bases between the two germline ends. CDR1 and CDR2 from the germline V gene are GTSNPN and SVGIG (reference sequence). This CDR3 contains 14 residues. TCRdb keeps only in-frame clones here, not all; method: immunoSEQ multiplex PCR. The table includes roughly 80,000 clones, about 89% detected once. This sequence was found in an adult in good health. The chain is built from TRBV30 and TRBJ1-2; no clear D. The sample was peripheral blood, taken on day 0 of MenACWY control vaccination. The CDR3 reads CAWSVRHSFYGYTF. CDR3 nucleotide sequence: TGTGCCTGGAGTGTACGACACAGCTTCTATGGCTACACCTTC. Using reference TRBV30 and TRBJ1-2 for the parts outside the CDR3, the full variable domain is SQTIHQWPATLVQPVGSPLSLECTVEGTSNPNLYWYRQAAGRGLQLLFYSVGIGQISSEVPQNLSASRPQDRQFILSSKKLLLSDSGFYLCAWSVRHSFYGYTFGSGTRLTVV.